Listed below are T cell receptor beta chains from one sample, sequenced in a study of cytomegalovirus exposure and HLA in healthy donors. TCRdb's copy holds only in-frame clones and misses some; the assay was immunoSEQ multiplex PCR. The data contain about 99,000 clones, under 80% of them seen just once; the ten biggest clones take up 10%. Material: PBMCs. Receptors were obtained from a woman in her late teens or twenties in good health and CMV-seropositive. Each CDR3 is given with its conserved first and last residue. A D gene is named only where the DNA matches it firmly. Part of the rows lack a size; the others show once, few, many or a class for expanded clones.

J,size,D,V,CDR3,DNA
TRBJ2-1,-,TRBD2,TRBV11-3,CASSIAGRETNEQFF,TGTGCCAGCAGCATCGCTGGGCGGGAGACCAATGAGCAGTTCTTC
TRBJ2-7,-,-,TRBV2,CASREGTTYEQYF,TGTGCCAGCAGGGAGGGGACGACCTACGAGCAGTACTTC
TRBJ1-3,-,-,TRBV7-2,CASTLASSGNTIYF,TGTGCCAGCACCTTAGCGTCATCTGGAAACACCATATATTTT
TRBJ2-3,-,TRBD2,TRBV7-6,CASSQRGGNTQYF,TGTGCCAGCAGCCAGCGGGGGGGCAATACGCAGTATTTT
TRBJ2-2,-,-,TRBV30,CAWSVRGGELFF,TGTGCCTGGAGTGTACGAGGCGGGGAGCTGTTTTTT
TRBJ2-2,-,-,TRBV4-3,CASSQGLNTGELFF,TGCGCCAGCAGCCAAGGACTCAACACCGGGGAGCTGTTTTTT
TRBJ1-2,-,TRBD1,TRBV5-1,CASWTGVADGYTF,TGCGCCAGCTGGACAGGGGTTGCTGATGGCTACACCTTC
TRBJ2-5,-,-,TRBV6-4,CATPNRNQETQYF,TGTGCCACCCCCAACAGGAACCAAGAGACCCAGTACTTC
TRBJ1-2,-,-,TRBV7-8,CASSLEHFNYGYTF,TGTGCCAGCAGCTTAGAGCACTTTAACTATGGCTACACCTTC
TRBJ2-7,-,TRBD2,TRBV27,CASRLAGGGRNEQYF,TGTGCCAGCAGGCTAGCGGGAGGGGGACGGAACGAGCAGTACTTC
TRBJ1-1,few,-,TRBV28,CASSPRRSRTEAFF,TGTGCCAGCAGTCCCCGCCGGAGTCGGACTGAAGCTTTCTTT
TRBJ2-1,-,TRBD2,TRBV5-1,CASSLGAGDNEQFF,TGCGCCAGCAGCTTGGGGGCGGGGGACAATGAGCAGTTCTTC
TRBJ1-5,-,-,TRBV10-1,CASSESGRNQPQHF,TGCGCCAGCAGTGAGTCTGGGCGCAATCAGCCCCAGCATTTT
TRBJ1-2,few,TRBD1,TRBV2,CASRDVTGVDYGYTF,TGTGCCAGCAGGGATGTAACAGGGGTGGACTATGGCTACACCTTC
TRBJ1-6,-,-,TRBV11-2,CASSLRPGGNSPLHF,TGTGCCAGCAGCTTACGGCCGGGGGGTAATTCACCCCTCCACTTT
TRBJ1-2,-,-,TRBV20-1,CSAIRGGYTF,TGCAGTGCCATCAGAGGTGGCTACACCTTC
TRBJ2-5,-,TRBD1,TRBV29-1,CSVLGPGQGYGTQYF,TGCAGCGTCCTCGGCCCGGGACAGGGTTACGGGACCCAGTACTTC
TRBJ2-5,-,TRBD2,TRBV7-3,CASSLNRGREETQYF,TGTGCCAGCAGCTTAAATCGCGGGAGGGAAGAGACCCAGTACTTC
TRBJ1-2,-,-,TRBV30,CAWGGVGYGYTF,TGTGCCTGGGGGGGGGTAGGCTATGGCTACACCTTC
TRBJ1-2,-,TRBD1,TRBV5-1,CASSQTGGQANYGYTF,TGCGCCAGCAGCCAGACAGGGGGCCAAGCTAACTATGGCTACACCTTC
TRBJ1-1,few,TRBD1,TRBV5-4,CASSLGGRTGDTEAFF,TGTGCCAGCAGCTTGGGGGGCAGGACAGGGGACACTGAAGCTTTCTTT
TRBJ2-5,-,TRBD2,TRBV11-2,CASSRLAGRVETQYF,TGTGCCAGCAGCCGACTAGCGGGGAGGGTGGAGACCCAGTACTTC
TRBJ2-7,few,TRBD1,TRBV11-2,CASSLSGTGFSYEQYF,TGTGCCAGCAGCCTCTCGGGGACAGGGTTCTCCTACGAGCAGTACTTC
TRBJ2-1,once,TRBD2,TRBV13,CASSLDRAGHNEQFF,TGTGCCAGCAGCTTAGATCGAGCGGGGCACAATGAGCAGTTCTTC
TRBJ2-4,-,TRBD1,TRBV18,CASSPGQKNIQYF,TGTGCCAGCTCACCGGGACAGAAAAACATTCAGTACTTC
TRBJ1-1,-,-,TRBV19,CASSIVDSEAFF,TGTGCCAGTAGTATAGTGGACAGTGAAGCTTTCTTT
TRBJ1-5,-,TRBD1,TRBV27,CASSSGGANQPQHF,TGTGCCAGCAGTTCAGGGGGCGCAAATCAGCCCCAGCATTTT
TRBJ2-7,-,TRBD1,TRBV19,CASSTDRTGLDEQYF,TGTGCCAGTAGTACCGATCGGACAGGTTTAGACGAGCAGTACTTC